This passage covers 12 T cell receptor beta chains from one sample sequenced in a study of T cell changes during pregnancy in multiple sclerosis. The repertoire was sequenced with immunoSEQ multiplex PCR; TCRdb's copy has only in-frame clones and lacks some. The data show tens of thousands of clones, with over 85% seen just once and approximately 4% held by the top ten. Material: CD8+ T cells from peripheral blood mononuclear cells, obtained after pregnancy. These receptors were collected from a female donor with multiple sclerosis, enrolled in a pregnancy study.

Worth noting for this clone: In the same sample, other DNA sequences code for this CDR3. CDR3 nucleotide sequence: TGTGCCAGCAGCTCAATACCCAGACTAGCGGGAGTGGTTGAGCAGTTCTTC. It encodes CASSSIPRLAGVVEQFF. This chain connects TRBV7-3 to TRBJ2-1; 12 bases match TRBD2. Per germline, CDR1 SGHTA and CDR2 FQGTGA. V lost 4 bases and J lost 9; bases outside the gene matches: 13. This CDR3 has 17 residues.

The chain joins TRBV19 to TRBJ2-3; 9 positions match TRBD2. V was pared by 6 bases and J by 2 bases, with 6 bases of the junction left unmatched. CDR1 and CDR2 from the germline V gene are LNHDA and SQIVND (reference sequence). This CDR3 region has 15 residues. The CDR3 protein is CASRSLAGPTDTQYF. Here the CDR3 DNA reads TGTGCCAGTAGGAGTCTAGCGGGACCCACAGATACGCAGTATTTT.

The J gene is TRBJ2-7, the V gene TRBV19; 7 bases map to TRBD1. The CDR3 is 13 residues long. With V trimmed by 5 bases and J by 3 bases, 4 bases remained unmatched. Germline lookup yields CDR1 LNHDA and CDR2 SQIVND (reference sequence). DNA for the CDR3: TGTGCCAGTAGTCTGACAGGGTACTACGAGCAGTACTTC. Its translation: CASSLTGYYEQYF.

CDR3 nucleotide sequence: TGCGCCAGCAGCTTGATGAACAGGTTGGGAAACTATGGCTACACCTTC. Residues: CASSLMNRLGNYGYTF. The chain uses TRBV5-1 and TRBJ1-2; tentative D call: TRBD1 (5 bases). The ends were cut back, 1 base at V and 2 bases at J, with 15 bases in the middle. CDR3 length: 16 amino acids. Germline CDR1 SGHRS, CDR2 YFSETQ.

V and J are TRBV2 and TRBJ1-4, with D possibly matching TRBD1 (6 bases). The CDR3 extends over 13 amino acids. V lost 7 bases, J lost 6 bases, and 12 bases lay in between. From germline, CDR1 is SNHLY and CDR2 FYNNEI. In nucleotides, the CDR3 is TGTGCCAGCATCGTACAGGGTCATGAAAAACTGTTTTTT. Protein: CASIVQGHEKLFF.

The CDR3 here is CAISVGDRDLEAFF. The CDR3 nucleotides are TGTGCCATCAGTGTGGGTGACAGGGACCTTGAAGCTTTCTTT. The J gene is TRBJ1-1, the V gene TRBV10-3, with 7 bases aligning to TRBD1. The germline V gene has CDR1 ENHRY and CDR2 SYGVKD. With 4 bases clipped from V and 7 bases from J, the junction kept 9 bases outside the gene matches. CDR3 length: 14 amino acids.

The chain links TRBV6-4 to TRBJ2-1, with TRBD2 matching over 13 bases. This CDR3 region has 15 residues. Unmatched junction bases numbered 3, after V lost 4 bases and J lost 6 bases. The germline gives CDR1 MRHNA, CDR2 SNTAGT. The CDR3 reads CASSARLAGGNEQFF. The CDR3 DNA reads as TGTGCCAGCAGTGCTAGACTAGCGGGAGGCAATGAGCAGTTCTTC.

The V call is TRBV27, the J call TRBJ1-1; 8 bases are shared with TRBD1. The CDR3 runs 15 residues. V dropped 10 bases and J dropped 4; count of bases not matched to a gene: 14. Germline V gene sequence: CDR1 MNHEY, CDR2 SMNVEV (reference sequence). The CDR3 protein is CATRGSDRGGTEAFF. CDR3 DNA sequence: TGTGCCACCAGGGGGTCCGACAGGGGTGGCACTGAAGCTTTCTTT.

V gene TRBV7-9 combines with J gene TRBJ2-1; 7 bases line up with TRBD1. The germline gives CDR1 SEHNR, CDR2 FQNEAQ (reference sequence). The V gene end was trimmed by 5 bases and the J gene end by 4 bases; junction bases not matched to a gene: 11. The CDR3 length is 16 residues. The CDR3 loop reads CASSPQTGYSYNEQFF. Here the CDR3 DNA reads TGTGCCAGCAGCCCCCAGACAGGGTACTCATACAATGAGCAGTTCTTC.

The chain combines TRBV30 with TRBJ1-2, with TRBD1 as a possible D gene (6 bases). CDR1 and CDR2 (germline): GTSNPN, SVGIG (reference sequence). The CDR3 runs to 16 residues. The germline V and J ends were trimmed by 0 bases and 2 bases, with 16 bases remaining between them. The chain's CDR3 is CAWSVEVQGLNYGYTF. The CDR3 DNA sequence: TGTGCCTGGAGTGTAGAGGTACAGGGCCTCAACTATGGCTACACCTTC.

The V call is TRBV7-6, the J call TRBJ2-1, with D possibly TRBD1 on 6 matching bases. CDR1 is SGHVS, CDR2 FNYEAQ, per germline. Between the trimmed V and J ends, which lost 1 base and 4 bases, there was a span of 8 bases. CDR3 length: 14 amino acids. The CDR3 protein is CASSLGTVYNEQFF. The CDR3 DNA reads as TGTGCCAGCAGCTTAGGGACAGTATACAATGAGCAGTTCTTC.

V and J are TRBV4-1 and TRBJ2-7, with TRBD2 matching over 13 bases. Germline CDR1 MGHRA, CDR2 YSYEKL. CDR3 size: 20 residues. The V segment lost 0 bases and the J segment 4 bases; nucleotides outside the gene matches: 15. CDR3 in amino acids: CASSQEEWAGTSGIGYEQYF. The CDR3 DNA sequence: TGCGCCAGCAGCCAAGAGGAATGGGCCGGGACTAGCGGGATTGGGTACGAGCAGTACTTC.